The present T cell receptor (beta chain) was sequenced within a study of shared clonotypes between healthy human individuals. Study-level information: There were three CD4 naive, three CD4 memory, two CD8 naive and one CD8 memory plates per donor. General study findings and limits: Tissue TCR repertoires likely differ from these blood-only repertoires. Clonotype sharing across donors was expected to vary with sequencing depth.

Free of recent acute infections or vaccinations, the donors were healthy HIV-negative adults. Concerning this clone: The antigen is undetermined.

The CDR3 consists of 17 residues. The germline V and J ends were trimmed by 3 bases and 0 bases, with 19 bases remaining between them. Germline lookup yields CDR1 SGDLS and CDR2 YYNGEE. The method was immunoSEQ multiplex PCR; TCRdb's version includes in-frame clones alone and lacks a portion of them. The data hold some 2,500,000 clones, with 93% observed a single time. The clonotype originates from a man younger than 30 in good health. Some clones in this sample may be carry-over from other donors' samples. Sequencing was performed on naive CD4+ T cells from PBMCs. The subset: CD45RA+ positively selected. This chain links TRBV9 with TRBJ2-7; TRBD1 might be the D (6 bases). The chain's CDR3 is CASSDSNREPLSYEQYF. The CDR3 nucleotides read TGTGCCAGCAGCGACAGTAACAGGGAACCCCTCTCCTACGAGCAGTACTTC.